This T cell receptor beta chain was sequenced during a study of Graves' ophthalmopathy and Graves' hyperthyroidism. Study-wide points: In blood, most expanded thyroid clonotypes above 0.001 frequency were also detected.

CDR1 is SQVTM and CDR2 is ANQGSEA in the germline V gene. This CDR3 has 12 residues. V was clipped by 6 bases and J by 1 base, with 9 bases between them. This clonotype has more than one count but fewer than ten. What it binds is not known. The study amplified TCR beta CDR3 regions using RNA transcripts. Amplification began with first-round RT-PCR using HTBI primers, then second-round multiplex PCR was performed. TCRdb recomputed calls from the multiplex PCR reads with MiXCR, one row per CDR3 protein. The data contain about 590,000 distinct CDR3 sequences, under 45% of them singletons. Sequencing was carried out using peripheral blood or thyroid tissue (not recorded which). V usage is TRBV29-1 and J usage is TRBJ2-5; D is unclear. The receptor was isolated from an adult man with Graves' hyperthyroidism. CDR3: CSVGLVQETQYF. In DNA, the CDR3 is TGCAGCGTAGGGTTAGTCCAAGAGACCCAGTACTTC.